One T cell receptor (beta chain) is described in this entry. The CDR3 is made up of 13 amino acids. Germline V gene sequence: CDR1 SGHDN, CDR2 FVKESK. Trimming cost V 1 base and J 4 bases, with 7 bases left between them. This sample was included in a study of blood T cell repertoires in COVID-19. Method: immunoSEQ multiplex PCR; TCRdb's copy keeps in-frame clones and lacks some. Of 120,000 to 150,000 clones detected, roughly 89% appear once; the ten largest clones hold 5.5% to 7.5%. The sample taken for sequencing was PBMCs or T cells enriched from blood (not recorded which). This chain connects TRBV14 to TRBJ1-2; D is unresolved. The clonotype comes from a woman in her forties or fifties who had been exposed to COVID-19. The CDR3 reads CASSQAGAYGYTF. DNA for the CDR3: TGTGCCAGCAGCCAAGCCGGAGCCTATGGCTACACCTTC.